This T cell receptor beta chain was documented in a study of blood T cells in healthy people across ages. With a J-beta primer mix and a sample-barcoded 5' primer, a second PCR ran about 6 to 11 cycles. Each CDR3 protein gets one entry after TCRdb re-called the 5' RACE reads with MiXCR. The table lists 850,000 to 1,100,000 distinct CDR3 sequences, around two fifths of them singletons, with over 10% in the top ten. As regards this clonotype: Antigen: not known.

Study-level findings and limits: In older individuals, TCR beta diversity per million T cells was lower, falling roughly linearly with age.

Germline loops: CDR1 MNHEY, CDR2 SMNVEV (reference sequence). CDR3 length: 12 residues. Sequenced material: blood. This chain links TRBV27 with TRBJ2-1; TRBD2 matches at 9 bases. This sequence was found in a man aged 18 to 30 in good health. CDR3 amino acids: CATRRGGNEQFF. For the CDR3, the DNA is TGTGCTACTCGGCGGGGGGGCAATGAGCAGTTCTTC.